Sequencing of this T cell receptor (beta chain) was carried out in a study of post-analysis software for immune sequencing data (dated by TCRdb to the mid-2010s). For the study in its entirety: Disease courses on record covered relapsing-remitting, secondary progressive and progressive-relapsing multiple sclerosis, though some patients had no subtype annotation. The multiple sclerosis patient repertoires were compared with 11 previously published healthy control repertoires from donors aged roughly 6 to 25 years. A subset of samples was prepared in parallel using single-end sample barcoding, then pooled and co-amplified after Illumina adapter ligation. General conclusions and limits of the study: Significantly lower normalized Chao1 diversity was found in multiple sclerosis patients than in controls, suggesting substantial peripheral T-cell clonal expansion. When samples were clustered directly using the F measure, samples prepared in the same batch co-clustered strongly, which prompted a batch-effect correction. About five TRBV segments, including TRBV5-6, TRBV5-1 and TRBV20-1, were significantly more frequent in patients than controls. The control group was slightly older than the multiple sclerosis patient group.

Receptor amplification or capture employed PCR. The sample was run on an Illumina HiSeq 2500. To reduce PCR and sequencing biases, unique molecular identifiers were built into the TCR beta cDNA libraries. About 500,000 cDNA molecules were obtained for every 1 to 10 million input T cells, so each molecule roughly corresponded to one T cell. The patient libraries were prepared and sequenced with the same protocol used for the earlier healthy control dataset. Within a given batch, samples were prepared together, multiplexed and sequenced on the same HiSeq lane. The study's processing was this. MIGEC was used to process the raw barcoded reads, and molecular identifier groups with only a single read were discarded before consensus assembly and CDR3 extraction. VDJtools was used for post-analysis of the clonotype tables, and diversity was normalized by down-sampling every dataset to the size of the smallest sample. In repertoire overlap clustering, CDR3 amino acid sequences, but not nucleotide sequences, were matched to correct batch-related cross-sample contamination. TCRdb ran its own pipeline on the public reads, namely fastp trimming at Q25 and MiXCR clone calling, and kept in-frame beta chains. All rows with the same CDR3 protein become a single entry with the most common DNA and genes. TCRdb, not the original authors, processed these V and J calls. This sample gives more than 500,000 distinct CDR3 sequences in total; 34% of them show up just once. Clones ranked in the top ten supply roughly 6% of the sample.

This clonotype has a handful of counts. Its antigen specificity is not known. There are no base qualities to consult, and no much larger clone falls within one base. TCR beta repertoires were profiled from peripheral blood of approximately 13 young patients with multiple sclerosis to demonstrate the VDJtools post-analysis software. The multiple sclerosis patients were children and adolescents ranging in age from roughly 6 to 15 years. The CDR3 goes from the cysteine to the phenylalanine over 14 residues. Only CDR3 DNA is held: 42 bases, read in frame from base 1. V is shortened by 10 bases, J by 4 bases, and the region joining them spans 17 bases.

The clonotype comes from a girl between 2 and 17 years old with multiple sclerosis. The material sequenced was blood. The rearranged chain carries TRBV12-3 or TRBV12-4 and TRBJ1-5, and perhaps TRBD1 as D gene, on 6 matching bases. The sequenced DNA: TGTGCCACGTGGGGGGGGCGGATAAATCAGCCCCAGCATTTT. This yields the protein CATWGGRINQPQHF.